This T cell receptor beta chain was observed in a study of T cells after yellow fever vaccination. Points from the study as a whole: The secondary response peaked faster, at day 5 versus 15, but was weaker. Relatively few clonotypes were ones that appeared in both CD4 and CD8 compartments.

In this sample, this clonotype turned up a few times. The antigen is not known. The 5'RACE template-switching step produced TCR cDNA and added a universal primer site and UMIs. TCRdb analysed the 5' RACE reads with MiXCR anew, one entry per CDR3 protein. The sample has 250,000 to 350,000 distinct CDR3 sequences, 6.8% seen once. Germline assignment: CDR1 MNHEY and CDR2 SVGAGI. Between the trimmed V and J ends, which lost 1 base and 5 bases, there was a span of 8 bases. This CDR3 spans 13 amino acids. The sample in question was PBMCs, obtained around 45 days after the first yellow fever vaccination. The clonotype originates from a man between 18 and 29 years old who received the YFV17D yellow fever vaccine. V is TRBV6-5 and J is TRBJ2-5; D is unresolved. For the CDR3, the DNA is TGTGCCAGCAGTTACTTGGTCGAGGAGACCCAGTACTTC. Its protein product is CASSYLVEETQYF.